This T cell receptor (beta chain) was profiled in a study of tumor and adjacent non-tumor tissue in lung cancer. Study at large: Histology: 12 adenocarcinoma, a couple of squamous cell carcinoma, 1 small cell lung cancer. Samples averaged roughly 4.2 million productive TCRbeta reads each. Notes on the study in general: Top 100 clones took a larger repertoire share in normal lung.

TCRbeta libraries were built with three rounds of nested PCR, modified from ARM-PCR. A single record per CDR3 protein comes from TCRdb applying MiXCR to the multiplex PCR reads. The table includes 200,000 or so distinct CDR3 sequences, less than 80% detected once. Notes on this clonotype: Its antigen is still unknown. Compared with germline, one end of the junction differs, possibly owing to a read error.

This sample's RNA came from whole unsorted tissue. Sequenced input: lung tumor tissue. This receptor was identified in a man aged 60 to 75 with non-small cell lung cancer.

CDR3 bases: TGTGCCTGGAGGACTAGGGGAAGATACGAGCAATACTTC. Amino acid sequence: CAWRTRGRYEQYF. The chain couples TRBV30 to TRBJ2-7, with D possibly TRBD2 on 6 matching bases. Germline CDR1 and CDR2: GTSNPN and SVGIG (reference sequence). The CDR3 has 13 amino acids.